The rows below give T cell receptor beta chains drawn from one sample of a study of CD8+ T cells in alopecia areata. Here immunoSEQ multiplex PCR was the method, and the copy in TCRdb shows in-frame clones only, minus some. Among 13,000 or so clones, roughly 50% were seen once, and the ten largest hold 10% to 15%. The sequencing sample was made of skin. The source of these receptors is a human donor with alopecia areata. Both conserved end residues are part of each CDR3.

J	V	CDR3
TRBJ2-1	TRBV9	CASSPPAGINKEQFF
TRBJ1-5	TRBV6-1	CASSGGLRTLHSNQPQHF
TRBJ1-1	TRBV5-4	CASGAENTEAFF
TRBJ1-2	TRBV7-9	CASSLALPYGYTF
TRBJ1-2	TRBV29-1	CSVGQNNYGYTF
TRBJ2-4	TRBV14	CASSQGQGAAKNIQYF
TRBJ1-5	TRBV18	CASSPLPADSNQPQHF
TRBJ1-2	TRBV9	CASSVGALLNYGYTF
TRBJ2-1	TRBV7-2	CASSSGLLAYNEQFF
TRBJ2-2	TRBV15	CATSRELEGQGAGELFF
TRBJ2-7	TRBV10-3	CAISPNGDGAYEQYF
TRBJ1-4	TRBV25-1	CASSEAGRTNEKLFF
TRBJ2-4	TRBV28	CASVGQGAGGNIQYF
TRBJ1-4	TRBV5-1	CASSPGTFSNEKLFF
TRBJ2-2	TRBV27	CASSLRFGGNTGELFF
TRBJ1-2	TRBV10-2	CASSDSLGAGRNGYTF
TRBJ2-4	TRBV4-1	CASSQVWVTGLGKNIQYF
TRBJ2-1	TRBV7-6	CASRAPYNEQFF
TRBJ2-5	TRBV18	CASAQETQYF
TRBJ1-4	TRBV28	CASSSPGGVEEKLFF
TRBJ2-7	TRBV4-1	CASSPGLAGAYEQYF
TRBJ1-1	TRBV30	CAWSALTVNTEAFF
TRBJ2-2	TRBV19	CASSAGRAVGELFF
TRBJ2-1	TRBV9	CASSVFDGRGAYNEQFF
TRBJ1-5	TRBV2	CASRGLTGTDQPQHF
TRBJ2-1	TRBV7-6	CASSPDHEQFF
TRBJ2-3	TRBV27	CASSLVRESADTQYF
TRBJ2-5	TRBV5-1	CASSLGGAGAAPGQETQYF
TRBJ2-3	TRBV7-2	CASSAGTRAGTQYF
TRBJ2-7	TRBV5-1	CASNRGQGAYEQYF
TRBJ2-7	TRBV27	CASSPLSSAAPYEQYF
TRBJ2-7	TRBV10-2	CASSESYEQYF
TRBJ2-2	TRBV4-3	CASSSGQGTGELFF
TRBJ2-7	TRBV2	CASRGGALGVEQYF
TRBJ2-3	TRBV11-3	CADGGLGTDTQYF
TRBJ2-5	TRBV6-1	CATVKGLEAETQYF
TRBJ2-5	TRBV30	CAWSVWGLAGQTQYF
TRBJ1-4	TRBV4-2	CASSQEPGGGEKLFF
TRBJ2-3	TRBV6-5	CASGRGTDTQYF
TRBJ2-5	TRBV18	CASFGTSGQETQYF
TRBJ2-7	TRBV11-3	CASSLGFIGGGEQYF
TRBJ1-6	TRBV19	CASSVQVDNSPLHF
TRBJ2-7	TRBV7-9	CASSPTGKFYEQYF
TRBJ1-2	TRBV18	CASSQGGPAGYGYTF
TRBJ1-2	TRBV13	CASSRQSYGYTF
TRBJ2-7	TRBV7-2	CASSSFWGEQYF
TRBJ1-5	TRBV30	CAWSVNNQPQHF
TRBJ1-6	TRBV4-1	CASSQAIRGLWSPLHF
TRBJ2-6	TRBV28	CASSLRVNAGANVLTF
TRBJ1-1	TRBV19	CASSWTGMATEAFF
TRBJ1-6	TRBV5-1	CASSLGQNSPLHF
TRBJ2-1	TRBV6-6	CASSYFLTGGGHEQFF
TRBJ2-7	TRBV6-5	CASSYADSYEQYF
TRBJ2-7	TRBV5-5	CASSPGSSYEQYF
TRBJ1-2	TRBV19	CASSIDRRAYGYTF
TRBJ1-4	TRBV29-1	CSVNTGGSTNEKLFF
TRBJ1-5	TRBV7-2	CASSLDGSYQPQHF
TRBJ2-2	TRBV7-2	CASSLALLAGVPTGELFF
TRBJ2-1	TRBV4-2	CASSRDPGPNEQFF